Sequencing of this T cell receptor beta chain was carried out in a study of T cell clonality in common variable immunodeficiency. Study observations and caveats: CVID subjects shared fewer TCRbeta clones than healthy controls did.

This clone occurred many times. No antigen is known for it. The read terminates 3 residues before the CDR3 end, so the remaining end is supplied by the germline J gene. Assay used: immunoSEQ multiplex PCR; TCRdb lists only in-frame clones, some missing. This sample has about 45,000 clones, each found more than once. Looked up from germline, CDR1 is MNHEY and CDR2 is SVGEGT. CDR3 length: 15 residues. V was trimmed by 1 base and J by 0 bases, leaving 10 bases between them. Sequencing was done on a sample of peripheral blood mononuclear cells. V and J are TRBV6-2 or TRBV6-3 and TRBJ2-7; D could derive from TRBD1 or TRBD2 (5 bases each). This sequence was found in a person aged 18 to 75 in good health. Partial CDR3 DNA: TGTGCCAGCAGTTACTGGCAGGGAGTCTCCTACGAG. Translation: CASSYWQGVSYE. The CDR3 as a whole reads CASSYWQGVSYEQYF.